These 21 T cell receptor beta chains were all obtained from the same sample, sequenced in a study of shared clonotypes between healthy human individuals. Cells designated naive CD8 were CD45RO-negative and were positively selected for CCR7, with terminally differentiated effector memory CD45RA+ cells excluded. Libraries were prepared by immunoSEQ multiplex PCR; TCRdb keeps only in-frame clonotypes and omits some of them. The sample lists some 2.1 million clones; around 93% were seen once. Input material: naive CD8+ T cells from PBMCs. These receptors all come from a man between 18 and 29 years old in good health. Some clones in this sample may be carry-over from other donors' samples.

The chain has TRBV27 and TRBJ2-5; D unclear. This CDR3 comprises 14 residues. V was cut by 3 bases and J by 4 bases, with 12 bases left in between. CDR1 is MNHEY and CDR2 is SMNVEV in the germline V gene (reference sequence). CDR3 region: CASSFIRSGETQYF. As DNA, the CDR3 is TGTGCCAGCAGTTTCATAAGATCAGGAGAGACCCAGTACTTC.

Points on this clone: A read error may produce the germline difference seen at one junction end. The chain uses TRBV5-1 and TRBJ1-4; a possible D gene is TRBD1 (5 bases). This CDR3 is built from 13 residues. Germline V gives CDR1 SGHRS, CDR2 YFSETQ. CDR3 DNA: TGCGCCAGCAGCTCTACGGCACAGGAAAAAATGTTTTTT. It specifies CASSSTAQEKMFF.

This rearrangement joins TRBV5-1 to TRBJ2-1; D unresolved. Trimming cost V 3 bases and J 0 bases, with 16 bases left between them. CDR1 SGHRS and CDR2 YFSETQ come from the germline V gene. The CDR3 is 17 amino acids. This chain's CDR3 is CASSSRPPGVSYNEQFF. The CDR3 DNA reads as TGCGCCAGCAGCTCCCGTCCCCCTGGGGTCTCCTACAATGAGCAGTTCTTC.

The chain combines TRBV10-2 with TRBJ1-1; D gene unclear. Between the trimmed V and J ends, which lost 0 bases and 7 bases, there was a span of 6 bases. Germline CDR1 reads WSHSY; CDR2 reads SAAADI. CDR3 length equals 12 residues. Here the CDR3 DNA reads TGCGCCAGCAGTGAGTCACAGATTGAAGCTTTCTTT. Its protein product is CASSESQIEAFF.

The chain employs TRBV29-1 and TRBJ2-1; D is possibly TRBD1 (5 bases). Trimming stripped 7 bases from V and 6 bases from J, with 19 bases between. The germline CDR1 and CDR2 sequences are SQVTM and ANQGSEA. The CDR3 is 14 amino acids. The CDR3 loop is CSGLVVPGSNEQFF. In DNA form, the CDR3 reads TGCAGCGGGTTGGTGGTTCCAGGGTCCAATGAGCAGTTCTTC.

The chain uses TRBV11-3 and TRBJ2-2; 10 bases agree with TRBD1. Germline V lookup: CDR1 SGHNT, CDR2 YENEEA. V shed 5 bases, J shed 6 bases, and the junction held 9 bases outside the gene matches. The CDR3 covers 16 residues. CDR3 amino acids: CASSTRDRGLAGELFF. CDR3 DNA: TGTGCCAGCAGCACCCGGGACAGGGGTTTGGCCGGGGAGCTGTTTTTT.

V usage is TRBV29-1 and J usage is TRBJ2-3; no clear D. CDR1 and CDR2 (germline): SQVTM, ANQGSEA. Between the trimmed V and J ends, which lost 3 bases and 0 bases, there was a span of 13 bases. CDR3 length: 15 amino acids. The CDR3 bases are TGCAGCGTTGAGGGTGCGGATGATAGCACAGATACGCAGTATTTT. Protein sequence: CSVEGADDSTDTQYF.

The chain carries TRBV5-6 and TRBJ2-7, with D uncertain. The germline gives CDR1 SGHDT, CDR2 YYEEEE. V was cut by 0 bases and J by 4 bases, with 14 bases left in between. This CDR3 has 15 amino acids. CDR3 sequence: CASSLETPHGYEQYF. The CDR3 DNA reads TGTGCCAGCAGCTTGGAGACACCTCACGGTTACGAGCAGTACTTC.

This clone was observed a single time. The chain employs TRBV19 and TRBJ2-7; 8 bases are a match to TRBD1. The CDR3 length is 11 residues. The V gene end was trimmed by 8 bases and the J gene end by 5 bases; junction bases not matched to a gene: 2. Looked up from germline, CDR1 is LNHDA and CDR2 is SQIVND (reference sequence). CDR3 residues: CASGTGNEQYF. For the CDR3, the DNA is TGTGCCAGTGGGACAGGAAACGAGCAGTACTTC.

The chain has TRBV11-1 and TRBJ2-3, with D perhaps matching TRBD2 (6 bases). The V gene's germline CDR1 is SGHAT and CDR2 FQDESV (reference sequence). The CDR3 has 15 residues. Trimming stripped 4 bases from V and 5 bases from J, with 16 bases between. The CDR3, as DNA: TGTGCCAGCAGCTCCACGGGAGTCCAGAAAGATACGCAGTATTTT. This gives the protein CASSSTGVQKDTQYF.

For this clone: Within the sample, other DNA sequences also encode this same CDR3. The genes are TRBV6-5 and TRBJ1-1; weak D call: TRBD1 (6 bases). The CDR3 extends over 13 amino acids. CDR1 is MNHEY and CDR2 is SVGAGI in the germline V gene. The V and J ends lost 2 bases and 4 bases respectively, with 8 bases between them. CDR3: CASSYQGSTEAFF. The CDR3 DNA follows: TGTGCCAGCAGTTACCAGGGGAGCACTGAAGCTTTCTTT.

The chain uses TRBV7-9 and TRBJ1-2; D is undetermined. V was pared by 1 base and J by 5 bases, with 17 bases between. Per the germline V gene, CDR1 is SEHNR and CDR2 is FQNEAQ (reference sequence). This CDR3 region has 16 residues. The CDR3 bases are TGTGCCAGCAGCTTAGACGCCTACCCAGTTCTATATGGCTACACCTTC. Its translation is CASSLDAYPVLYGYTF. The full variable domain, rest sourced from reference TRBV7-9 and TRBJ1-2, is DTGVSQNPRHKITKRGQNVTFRCDPISEHNRLYWYRQTLGQGPEFLTYFQNEAQLEKSRLLSDRFSAERPKGSFSTLEIQRTEQGDSAMYLCASSLDAYPVLYGYTFGSGTRLTVV.

Written as DNA, the CDR3 is TGTGCCAGCAGCTTAGCGCCAGTGGTTAAGGGTGGCTACACCTTC. This gives the protein CASSLAPVVKGGYTF. The chain links TRBV7-9 to TRBJ1-2, with D hard to call. This CDR3 has 15 residues. Germline lookup yields CDR1 SEHNR and CDR2 FQNEAQ (reference sequence). Trimming pared 0 bases from V and 7 bases from J, leaving 15 bases between.

In the case of this clone: The same CDR3 arises from other DNA sequences in this sample as well. V gene TRBV7-9 combines with J gene TRBJ1-1; 7 bases align to TRBD1. Germline V lookup: CDR1 SEHNR, CDR2 FQNEAQ (reference sequence). The CDR3 has 12 amino acids. The trim removed 3 bases at V and 6 bases at J, leaving 1 base unmatched. CDR3 bases: TGTGCCAGCAGCTTTGGGACAGCTGAAGCTTTCTTT. Translated: CASSFGTAEAFF.

With respect to this clone: Other DNA sequences in this specimen translate into the identical CDR3. The chain has TRBV9 and TRBJ2-1; perhaps TRBD2 as D (6 bases). Trimming took 2 bases from V and 9 from J, leaving 9 bases between them. This CDR3 is 12 amino acids long. CDR1 and CDR2 from the germline V gene are SGDLS and YYNGEE. The CDR3 sequence is CASSVEGREQFF. In DNA, the CDR3 is TGTGCCAGCAGCGTGGAGGGGCGTGAGCAGTTCTTC.

The chain is built from TRBV27 and TRBJ2-7, with 13 bases that match TRBD2. In germline, CDR1 is MNHEY, CDR2 SMNVEV (reference sequence). V trimming: 6 bases; J trimming: 3 bases; junction bases outside the gene matches: 14. CDR3 length: 18 residues. The CDR3 sequence is CASSPWTSGSWANYEQYF. The DNA for the CDR3 is TGTGCCAGCAGCCCTTGGACTAGCGGGAGTTGGGCAAACTACGAGCAGTACTTC.

Comment on this clone: Other DNA sequences in this sample translate to the same CDR3. The chain has TRBV28 and TRBJ1-1, with TRBD1 identical over 8 bases. Losses at the gene ends were 5 bases for V and 5 bases for J; bases not matched to a gene: 7. Germline values: CDR1 MDHEN, CDR2 SYDVKM. The CDR3 extends over 14 amino acids. Written as DNA, the CDR3 is TGTGCCAGCAGTCTCAGGGGGCTGGGGACTGAAGCTTTCTTT. This translates into CASSLRGLGTEAFF.

The chain has TRBV27 and TRBJ2-1; D tentatively fits TRBD1 or TRBD2 (5 bases each). The CDR3 is 15 residues long. Deletions cut 1 base from V and 6 bases from J, with 13 bases between. Per germline, CDR1 MNHEY and CDR2 SMNVEV (reference sequence). The CDR3 DNA follows: TGTGCCAGCAGTTTATGGGGACCACCGAGCAATGAGCAGTTCTTC. Its protein is CASSLWGPPSNEQFF.

This clone was detected only a few times. At the DNA level, this CDR3 is encoded by other sequences in the same sample as well. The rearrangement joins TRBV28 to TRBJ1-1; 7 positions agree with TRBD1. Germline V gene sequence: CDR1 MDHEN, CDR2 SYDVKM. Trimming cost V 3 bases and J 0 bases; bases outside gene matches: 1. The CDR3 is 14 amino acids. The DNA for the CDR3 is TGTGCCAGCAGTTTCAGGGGGTTGAACACTGAAGCTTTCTTT. Amino acid sequence: CASSFRGLNTEAFF.

This chain links TRBV7-9 with TRBJ1-1; the match to TRBD1 covers 9 bases. The junction had 10 bases not matched to a gene; V was cut back by 4 bases and J by 1 base. Germline V gene lookup returns CDR1 SEHNR and CDR2 FQNEAQ (reference sequence). The CDR3 length is 17 residues. The CDR3 DNA reads TGTGCCAGCAGCTCCGTCCCGGGACAGGGTTCGAACACTGAAGCTTTCTTT. Translating it yields CASSSVPGQGSNTEAFF.

V usage is TRBV7-9 and J usage is TRBJ1-3; D is perhaps TRBD1 (5 bases). V shed 1 base and J shed 1 base, with 8 bases lying between them. Germline CDR1 SEHNR, CDR2 FQNEAQ (reference sequence). The CDR3 loop spans 15 amino acids. The CDR3 coding sequence is TGTGCCAGCAGCTTAGTCGGGGGATCTGGAAACACCATATATTTT. This translates into CASSLVGGSGNTIYF. The full variable domain, its missing parts supplied by reference TRBV7-9 and TRBJ1-3, is DTGVSQNPRHKITKRGQNVTFRCDPISEHNRLYWYRQTLGQGPEFLTYFQNEAQLEKSRLLSDRFSAERPKGSFSTLEIQRTEQGDSAMYLCASSLVGGSGNTIYFGEGSWLTVV.